This note documents a single T cell receptor (beta chain) sequence. CDR1 SGHTA and CDR2 FQGNSA come from the germline V gene. CDR3 size: 16 residues. The V end was cut by 2 bases, the J end by 5 bases, with 13 bases between. As for time point: recipient sample about 28 days before transplant, after cytoreduction. The entry originates in a study of T cell clonotyping in hematopoietic cell transplantation. Assay used: immunoSEQ multiplex PCR; TCRdb lists only in-frame clones, some missing. The data contain about 76,000 clones, 90% to 96% of them seen just once; the ten biggest clones take up roughly 1.5%.

The receptor comes from a woman aged 45-60 years with acute myeloid leukemia. Some clones in this sample may be carry-over from other donors' samples. Material: peripheral blood mononuclear cells, obtained before stem cell transplant. The genes are TRBV7-2 and TRBJ1-6; no reliable D call. This CDR3 is CASSLQTRSHNSPLHF. In DNA, the CDR3 is TGTGCCAGCAGCTTACAAACAAGGAGTCATAATTCACCCCTCCACTTT.